One T cell receptor (beta chain) is described in this entry. Its antigen is not known. Germline CDR1 and CDR2: SGHRS and YFSETQ. The CDR3 has 17 residues. V was pared by 0 bases and J by 4 bases, with 14 bases between. One entry per CDR3 protein results from TCRdb running MiXCR on the 5' RACE reads. The repertoire has some 700,000 distinct CDR3 sequences, around 17% of them found once; the top ten carry about 20%. The source of the sample is a study of CD8 T cells in ankylosing spondylitis. Study-level findings and limits: Characteristic, it appeared, of ankylosing spondylitis blood was a TCR beta motif of several highly homologous variants. Earlier literature documents some of the motif variants in reactive arthritis synovial fluid and blood.

Source material: blood, either unsorted or a sorted T cell fraction (not recorded which). The receptor was derived from a male donor with ankylosing spondylitis. This chain links TRBV5-1 with TRBJ2-6; D unclear. The CDR3 loop is CASSLGAHSSGANVLTF. CDR3 DNA: TGCGCCAGCAGCTTGGGGGCCCATTCGAGCGGGGCCAACGTCCTGACTTTC.